These T cell receptor beta chains were read from a single sample in a study of blood T cell repertoires in COVID-19. Sequencing used immunoSEQ multiplex PCR; TCRdb keeps in-frame clones, though not all of them. There are 110,000 or so clones in the sample; approximately 81% occur only once, and 1.5% to 1.8% lies in the top ten. The sequenced material came from peripheral blood. The receptors shown here come from a middle-aged man with acute or convalescent COVID-19. The CDR3 runs from the conserved cysteine through the conserved F or W. The order of the fields is V gene, clone size, D gene, J gene, CDR3 protein, CDR3 DNA. A D gene is named only where the DNA matches it firmly. Clone size is stated in some rows and not others, as once, few, many or a class when expanded.

TRBV2	few	TRBD2	TRBJ2-3	CASKAGGRIRTDTQYF	TGTGCCAGCAAGGCGGGGGGGCGAATTCGCACAGATACGCAGTATTTT
TRBV2	-	-	TRBJ2-3	CASSEDMDTQYF	TGTGCCAGCAGTGAAGACATGGATACGCAGTATTTT
TRBV28	-	-	TRBJ1-4	CASIQGGTNEKLFF	TGTGCCAGCATACAGGGCGGAACTAATGAAAAACTGTTTTTT
TRBV24-1	-	TRBD1	TRBJ2-3	CATSSGQGSSDTQYF	TGTGCCACCAGTTCGGGACAGGGGTCCTCGGATACGCAGTATTTT
TRBV5-4	few	TRBD1	TRBJ1-1	CASSLGTGGDTEAFF	TGTGCCAGCAGCTTGGGGACAGGGGGAGACACTGAAGCTTTCTTT
TRBV6-6	-	-	TRBJ2-5	CASSYSLGVMETQYF	TGTGCCAGCAGTTACTCTTTAGGGGTAATGGAGACCCAGTACTTC
TRBV4-2	-	TRBD2	TRBJ2-3	CASSQDRAGGLDTQYF	TGTGCCAGCAGCCAAGACCGAGCGGGGGGGCTCGATACGCAGTATTTT
TRBV25-1	-	-	TRBJ1-2	CASSESDVGLAGYTF	TGTGCCAGCAGTGAGTCGGACGTGGGGCTCGCTGGCTACACCTTC
TRBV13	-	-	TRBJ1-6	CASSSLGLGNSPLHF	TGTGCCAGCAGCTCCCTCGGACTGGGGAATTCACCCCTCCACTTT
TRBV11-1	-	TRBD1	TRBJ1-2	CASSRRQGLGSYTF	TGTGCCAGCAGCCGTCGACAGGGCCTCGGTAGCTACACCTTC
TRBV27	few	-	TRBJ1-3	CASSSTGLGNTIYF	TGTGCCAGCAGTTCGACAGGCCTTGGAAACACCATATATTTT
TRBV7-8	-	-	TRBJ1-2	CASSFARGGYGYTF	TGTGCCAGCAGCTTCGCTAGGGGAGGCTATGGCTACACCTTC
TRBV5-8	-	TRBD1	TRBJ2-3	CASSTGQGRPDTQYF	TGTGCCAGCAGCACTGGACAGGGGAGGCCAGATACGCAGTATTTT
TRBV18	-	TRBD1	TRBJ2-7	CASSSSGTAYYEQYF	TGTGCCAGCTCATCCTCCGGGACAGCCTACTACGAGCAGTACTTC
TRBV9	-	-	TRBJ2-7	CASSVGLFSYEQYF	TGTGCCAGCAGCGTAGGACTTTTCTCCTACGAGCAGTACTTC
TRBV11-2	-	TRBD1	TRBJ2-2	CASSSYLDRGETGELFF	TGTGCCAGCAGCTCCTATCTGGACAGGGGGGAAACCGGGGAGCTGTTTTTT
TRBV10-3	-	TRBD1	TRBJ2-7	CAISGDSYYSYEQYF	TGTGCCATCAGTGGGGACAGCTATTACTCCTACGAGCAGTACTTC
TRBV5-1	-	-	TRBJ1-1	CASSLAGDRRPEAFF	TGCGCCAGCAGCTTGGCGGGCGACAGGAGGCCTGAAGCTTTCTTT
TRBV7-2	-	TRBD2	TRBJ2-1	CASSLSGGVYNEQFF	TGTGCCAGCAGCCTTAGCGGGGGGGTGTACAATGAGCAGTTCTTC
TRBV3-1/TRBV3-2	-	TRBD1	TRBJ2-7	CASSQGRTGGAEQYF	TGTGCCAGCAGCCAAGGCCGGACAGGGGGCGCCGAGCAGTACTTC
TRBV19	-	-	TRBJ1-5	CASSIGTLGRNQPQHF	TGTGCCAGTAGTATCGGGACACTCGGTAGGAATCAGCCCCAGCATTTT
TRBV13	-	-	TRBJ1-4	CASSGRAGTTNEKLFF	TGTGCCAGCAGCGGTAGGGCCGGGACAACTAATGAAAAACTGTTTTTT
TRBV3-1/TRBV3-2	-	TRBD1	TRBJ1-1	CASGQGGNTEAFF	TGTGCCAGCGGACAGGGAGGGAACACTGAAGCTTTCTTT
TRBV5-1	-	-	TRBJ1-3	CASGPGQSGNTIYF	TGCGCCAGCGGGCCAGGACAGTCTGGAAACACCATATATTTT
TRBV7-6	-	-	TRBJ2-1	CASSSPGSYNEQFF	TGTGCCAGCAGCTCTCCAGGTTCCTACAATGAGCAGTTCTTC
TRBV3-1/TRBV3-2	-	-	TRBJ2-7	CASSRVVRGEQYF	TGTGCCAGCAGCCGGGTGGTTCGGGGCGAGCAGTACTTC
TRBV19	-	-	TRBJ2-1	CASSTQGRGSPRDVQFF	TGTGCCAGTAGTACCCAGGGGAGGGGCAGCCCGCGGGATGTGCAGTTCTTC
TRBV27	few	-	TRBJ2-2	CASSFWQGNTGELFF	TGTGCCAGCAGTTTTTGGCAGGGGAACACCGGGGAGCTGTTTTTT
TRBV29-1	-	-	TRBJ2-2	CSVDEPRGQNTGELFF	TGCAGCGTTGATGAGCCCCGGGGTCAGAACACCGGGGAGCTGTTTTTT
TRBV5-1	once	-	TRBJ1-3	CASRPGQGYSGNTIYF	TGCGCCAGCAGGCCTGGTCAGGGTTACTCTGGAAACACCATATATTTT
TRBV10-3	-	TRBD1	TRBJ1-2	CAISLLPGTEDGYTF	TGTGCCATCAGCCTACTTCCCGGGACAGAGGATGGCTACACCTTC
TRBV4-2	-	-	TRBJ2-7	CASSQVGSSSSYEQYF	TGTGCCAGCAGCCAAGTCGGGTCGTCGAGCTCCTACGAGCAGTACTTC
TRBV19	few	TRBD2	TRBJ2-2	CASYPSGGNTGELFF	TGTGCCAGTTACCCTAGCGGGGGGAACACCGGGGAGCTGTTTTTT
TRBV10-2	-	-	TRBJ1-2	CASSVQGNYGYTF	TGCGCCAGCAGTGTTCAGGGGAACTATGGCTACACCTTC
TRBV9	few	-	TRBJ1-4	CASSVGREGEKLFF	TGTGCCAGCAGCGTAGGACGGGAGGGTGAAAAACTGTTTTTT
TRBV5-1	-	-	TRBJ1-2	CASSLSTAVNYGYTF	TGCGCCAGCAGCTTGTCAACGGCGGTTAACTATGGCTACACCTTC
TRBV21-1	-	-	TRBJ2-3	CASSKDEDTQYF	TGTGCCAGCAGCAAAGACGAGGATACGCAGTATTTT
TRBV4-2	-	-	TRBJ1-2	CASSQERRPNGYTF	TGTGCCAGCAGCCAAGAACGGAGACCCAATGGCTACACCTTC
TRBV2	-	TRBD1	TRBJ1-5	CASSDDRDVNQPQHF	TGTGCCAGCAGTGACGACAGGGATGTTAATCAGCCCCAGCATTTT
TRBV7-9	few	TRBD1	TRBJ1-1	CASSLGTGEAFF	TGTGCCAGCAGCTTAGGGACAGGTGAAGCTTTCTTT
TRBV28	-	-	TRBJ1-2	CASGYRVSGYTF	TGTGCCAGCGGTTACAGGGTAAGCGGCTACACCTTC
TRBV30	-	-	TRBJ2-1	CAWSVGGIEQFF	TGTGCCTGGAGTGTAGGCGGTATTGAGCAGTTCTTC
TRBV19	-	TRBD1	TRBJ2-7	CASAYRGEQYF	TGTGCCAGTGCCTACAGGGGCGAGCAGTACTTC
TRBV29-1	-	TRBD1	TRBJ1-2	CSVVQGAEGYTF	TGCAGCGTTGTACAGGGGGCCGAGGGCTACACCTTC
TRBV4-2	once	-	TRBJ1-4	CASSQDLERANEKLFF	TGTGCCAGCAGCCAAGATCTGGAGCGGGCTAATGAAAAACTGTTTTTT
TRBV5-4	-	TRBD1	TRBJ2-4	CASSYGQGKDIQYF	TGTGCCAGCAGCTACGGACAGGGGAAAGACATTCAGTACTTC
TRBV28	-	TRBD1	TRBJ1-2	CASRRGRDRGPSNYGYTF	TGTGCCAGCAGGCGGGGAAGGGACAGGGGGCCCTCTAACTATGGCTACACCTTC
TRBV6-2/TRBV6-3	-	TRBD2	TRBJ2-4	CASSYGFGASGKNIQYF	TGTGCCAGCAGTTATGGGTTTGGGGCTAGCGGAAAAAACATTCAGTACTTC
TRBV2	-	TRBD1	TRBJ1-1	CASSERTGGMRNTEAFF	TGTGCCAGCAGTGAGCGGACAGGGGGCATGAGGAACACTGAAGCTTTCTTT
TRBV27	-	-	TRBJ1-6	CASSLEGYRESPLHF	TGTGCCAGCAGTTTGGAGGGTTATAGAGAATCACCCCTCCACTTT
TRBV6-1	few	-	TRBJ1-6	CASSAPQGSSNNSPLHF	TGTGCCAGCAGTGCCCCTCAGGGGAGTTCTAATAATTCACCCCTCCACTTT
TRBV3-1/TRBV3-2	-	TRBD1	TRBJ1-3	CASSSTGGGGNTIYF	TGTGCCAGCAGCAGTACAGGGGGAGGTGGAAACACCATATATTTT
TRBV12-3/TRBV12-4	-	-	TRBJ1-2	CASSKAGGRGYTF	TGTGCCAGCAGCAAGGCGGGGGGCAGAGGCTACACCTTC
TRBV28	-	-	TRBJ2-5	CASSLRETQYF	TGTGCCAGCAGCCTACGGGAGACCCAGTACTTC
TRBV6-5	-	-	TRBJ1-2	CASSPGLSYGYTF	TGTGCCAGCAGCCCCGGACTCAGCTATGGCTACACCTTC